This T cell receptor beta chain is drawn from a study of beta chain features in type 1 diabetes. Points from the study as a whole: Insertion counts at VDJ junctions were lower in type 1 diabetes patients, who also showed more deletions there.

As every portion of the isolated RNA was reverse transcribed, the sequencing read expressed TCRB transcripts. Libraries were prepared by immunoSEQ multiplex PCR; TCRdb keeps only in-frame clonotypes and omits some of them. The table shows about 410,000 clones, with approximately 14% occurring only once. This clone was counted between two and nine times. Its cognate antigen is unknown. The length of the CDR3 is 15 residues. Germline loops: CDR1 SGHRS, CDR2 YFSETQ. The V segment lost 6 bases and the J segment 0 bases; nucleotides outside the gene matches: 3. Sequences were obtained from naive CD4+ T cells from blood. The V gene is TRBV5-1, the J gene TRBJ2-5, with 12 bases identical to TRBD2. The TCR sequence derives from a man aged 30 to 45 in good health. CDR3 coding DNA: TGCGCCAGCAACGGACTAGCGGGGTACCAAGAGACCCAGTACTTC. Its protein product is CASNGLAGYQETQYF. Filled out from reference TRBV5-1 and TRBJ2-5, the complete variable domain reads KAGVTQTPRYLIKTRGQQVTLSCSPISGHRSVSWYQQTPGQGLQFLFEYFSETQRNKGNFPGRFSGRQFSNSRSEMNVSTLELGDSALYLCASNGLAGYQETQYFGPGTRLLVL.